This T cell receptor beta chain was documented in a study of neurological immune-mediated disorders (dated by TCRdb to about 2019). With regard to the full study: Among the approximately 35 multiple sclerosis patients, roughly 31 had relapsing-remitting MS and 3 had secondary progressive MS. Peripheral blood TCR-beta repertoires from HTLV-I-associated myelopathy (HAM/TSP) patients, multiple sclerosis patients and healthy controls were compared by UMI-based sequencing. Longitudinal samples, technical triplicates and paired sorted CD4+ and CD8+ T-cell subsets, alongside PBMC samples, were included among the 90 to 130 TCR-beta libraries. The cohort included approximately 70 subjects: 14 with HAM/TSP, about 35 with multiple sclerosis, and 20 healthy controls.

Libraries from unsorted PBMCs were made from 2 million PBMCs kept in RNAlater at -80 degrees C until RNA extraction. The multiple sclerosis patients were enrolled in a US clinical protocol that evaluated disease progression with magnetic resonance imaging. PBMCs were separated from peripheral blood using Ficoll-Hypaque density gradient centrifugation and then cryopreserved in liquid nitrogen. This clonotype was recorded at least ten times. The target of this receptor is not known. No much larger clone exists at a distance of one base, and base qualities are not known. From the cysteine up to the phenylalanine, the CDR3 has a length of 14 residues. Only the CDR3 portion is preserved as DNA: 42 bases, with reading frame beginning at the first base. For this chain, trimming is 1 base at the V end and 7 bases at the J end, and the number of junction bases without a gene match is 3. CDR1 DFQATT and CDR2 SNEGSKA were looked up in the germline V gene (reference sequence).

cDNA was synthesized by template-switch 5'RACE using a primer carrying a 10-nucleotide random unique molecular identifier by which each TCR transcript was tagged. Every sequencing run yielded over 170 million TCR-beta sequences covering 15-18 subjects. The RNeasy kit was used to extract total RNA. The KAPA Real-time Library Amplification kit was used to amplify TCR-beta VDJ regions with primers for the TCR constant region and the 5'RACE anchor. Sample indexes and Illumina adaptors were added in a first PCR, after which library yield was increased in a second PCR. The roughly 650 bp TCR product was size-selected on a 2% E-gel SizeSelection system after Ampure bead purification. Library quality was checked on a Bioanalyzer, concentration was measured with Qubit, and libraries were quantified with the Kapa Library Quantification kit before pooling. An Illumina HiSeq 2500 was used to sequence the libraries paired-end at 2 x 150 bp. To increase sequence diversity, about 25-30% phiX was spiked into each library pool. The original methods were these. Quality-filtered reads were processed with the UMI-based MiGEC pipeline, which removed over 75% of raw TCR sequences during error correction. VDJ genes were aligned to IMGT germline references, and each clonotype was defined by a unique CDR3 amino acid sequence together with V-J genes. Clonal expansion, Shannon diversity, and CDR3 relatedness (CalcPairwiseDistances, ClusterSamples) were evaluated with VDJtools, and phylogenetic trees were built with CLCbio workbench. Using coefficient-of-variation modelling across technical triplicates, the study counted a clone as expanded if it had at least 8 unique UMIs. The raw public data were reprocessed by TCRdb itself: fastp quality trimming at Q25, MiXCR clonotype calling, in-frame beta chains only. Every distinct CDR3 protein forms one entry, paired with its most common genes and DNA. In this record, the V and J calls reflect TCRdb's handling and not the investigators' own analysis. This sample comprises more than 60,000 distinct CDR3 sequences, approximately 3.7% of them detected only once. The ten top clones hold around 2.2% of the sample.

Overall results and qualifications from the work: The MS cluster was not associated with any clinical or MRI features, and the authors stated that larger cohorts are needed. Phylogenetic analysis grouped repertoires from 18 of 34 MS patients into a cluster of related CDR3 sequences, suggesting a possible repertoire-level signature. Across subjects, expanded clones never shared an identical CDR3 amino acid sequence, which suggests that the TCR-beta repertoires in every group were private. TCR clonal expansion was greatest in HAM/TSP patients and smallest in MS patients, who ranked below even healthy controls.

The sequence was obtained from a woman in her fifties or sixties with multiple sclerosis. Here the chain combines TRBV20-1 and TRBJ2-1, with 11 central nucleotides matching TRBD2. The specimen sequenced was PBMCs. In nucleotides, the sequence is TGCAGTGCTAGAGTAGCGGGAGGGCCTAATGAGCAGTTCTTC. The encoded protein is CSARVAGGPNEQFF.